The clone carrying this TCR beta chain was seen at least ten times. Antigen unknown. Germline V CDR1 and CDR2: SNHLY, FYNNEI. Trimming pared 7 bases from V and 4 bases from J, leaving 7 bases between. This CDR3 is built from 11 residues. These data come from a study of spatial heterogeneity in lung cancer. Study in general: Detected sequences consistently included more beta-chain ones than alpha-chain ones. The study, taken as a whole, reports: Expanded alpha and beta TCR counts within tumors tracked tumor mutation counts.

TCRdb reanalysed the 5' RACE reads using MiXCR and keeps one entry per CDR3 protein. The sample lists some 13,000 distinct CDR3 sequences, under 4% occurring once. Time point here: sample taken at primary tumor resection. Unsorted tumor, nontumor lung tissue or cryopreserved PBMC supplied the whole RNA. This clonotype was sampled from a male donor with early-stage non-small cell lung cancer. Material: lung tumor tissue, obtained at surgery. The rearrangement links TRBV2 to TRBJ1-2; D is unclear. CDR3 protein: CASKSSYGYTF. Written as DNA, the CDR3 is TGTGCCAGCAAGTCCAGCTATGGCTACACCTTC.